These 28 T cell receptor beta chains originate from one sample sequenced in a study of blood T cell repertoires in COVID-19. Assay: immunoSEQ multiplex PCR; the TCRdb copy retains only in-frame clones and omits some. The sample holds about 200,000 clones, 80% seen once. Material for sequencing was peripheral blood. The receptors originated from a woman in her sixties or seventies with acute or convalescent COVID-19.

The chain links TRBV4-2 to TRBJ2-1; a weak D match, TRBD2 (6 bases). V was shortened by 1 base and J by 5 bases, with 30 bases between the two germline ends. CDR3 length: 21 amino acids. The germline CDR1 and CDR2 sequences are LGHNA and YNFKEQ. In DNA, the CDR3 is TGTGCCAGCAGCCAAGCGGTAAAACTAGGTCGGCTGGTCGGCGGGAACAATGAGCAGTTCTTC. This encodes CASSQAVKLGRLVGGNNEQFF.

This clone was seen once. The gene calls are TRBV5-4 and TRBJ2-1, with D hard to call. V dropped 0 bases and J dropped 0 bases, with 7 bases sitting between them. CDR3 length: 15 amino acids. Germline CDR1 and CDR2: SGHNT and YYREEE (reference sequence). CDR3 in DNA: TGTGCCAGCAGCTTGGTAACTGGCTCCTACAATGAGCAGTTCTTC. Residues: CASSLVTGSYNEQFF.

This chain connects TRBV29-1 to TRBJ1-2; D remains ambiguous. CDR1 and CDR2 from the germline V gene are SQVTM and ANQGSEA. This CDR3 comprises 12 residues. The ends were cut back, 6 bases at V and 8 bases at J, with 16 bases in the middle. CDR3 bases: TGCAGCGTCCTTGATGAGCTACGCGGCTACACCTTC. Amino acids: CSVLDELRGYTF.

The gene calls are TRBV12-3 or TRBV12-4 and TRBJ1-2; D gene uncertain. The CDR3 runs to 11 residues. With 4 bases removed from V and 4 bases from J, the gap between germline ends came to 4 bases. The CDR3 region is CASSSLYGYTF. CDR3 in DNA: TGTGCCAGCAGTTCCCTCTATGGCTACACCTTC.

The rearrangement uses TRBV5-1 and TRBJ2-5, with D perhaps TRBD1 (5 bases). V dropped 4 bases and J dropped 0 bases, with 7 bases sitting between them. The CDR3 consists of 13 residues. The V gene's germline CDR1 is SGHRS and CDR2 YFSETQ. The DNA for the CDR3 is TGCGCCAGCAGCCAGGGTTACCAAGAGACCCAGTACTTC. Translating it yields CASSQGYQETQYF. The variable domain in full, with the rest retrieved from reference TRBV5-1 and TRBJ2-5, is KAGVTQTPRYLIKTRGQQVTLSCSPISGHRSVSWYQQTPGQGLQFLFEYFSETQRNKGNFPGRFSGRQFSNSRSEMNVSTLELGDSALYLCASSQGYQETQYFGPGTRLLVL.

The chain has TRBV7-3 and TRBJ2-1; 9 bases map to TRBD1. The CDR3 length is 15 residues. Per the germline V gene, CDR1 is SGHTA and CDR2 is FQGTGA. Trimming at V came to 3 bases and at J to 5 bases, leaving 5 bases not matched to a gene. The CDR3 is CASSFDRGIHNEQFF. The CDR3 DNA reads TGTGCCAGCAGCTTCGACAGGGGGATCCACAATGAGCAGTTCTTC.

This rearrangement joins TRBV5-8 to TRBJ1-2; no clear D gene. Germline assignment: CDR1 SGHTS and CDR2 YDEGEE. The CDR3 is made up of 14 amino acids. V shed 0 bases and J shed 2 bases, with 8 bases lying between them. In nucleotides, the CDR3 is TGTGCCAGCAGCTTGGATTCGGGAAACTATGGCTACACCTTC. This sequence encodes CASSLDSGNYGYTF.

The DNA for the CDR3 is TGTGCCAGCAGCTCAGCAGTCCGGGTTCAGTACTTC. Amino acids: CASSSAVRVQYF. This sequence joins TRBV11-2 and TRBJ2-4; D is unresolved. Trimming stripped 4 bases from V and 11 bases from J, with 12 bases between. This CDR3 has 12 residues. Germline V gives CDR1 SGHAT, CDR2 FQNNGV.

This chain joins TRBV19 and TRBJ1-1; D might be TRBD1 (6 bases). Trimming removed 5 bases from V and 10 bases from J, with 17 bases in between. Per the germline V gene, CDR1 is LNHDA and CDR2 is SQIVND (reference sequence). The CDR3 covers 13 residues. The CDR3 region has the DNA TGTGCCAGTAGTCGAGGGGGGGGTTTTGGAGCTTTCTTT. As protein: CASSRGGGFGAFF.

This clone appeared once. This chain connects TRBV27 to TRBJ2-2; the D gene is possibly TRBD2 (5 bases). This CDR3 is built from 13 residues. The V and J ends lost 2 bases and 8 bases respectively, with 9 bases between them. The germline gives CDR1 MNHEY, CDR2 SMNVEV (reference sequence). This CDR3 reads CASSLRDYGELFF. CDR3 in DNA: TGTGCCAGCAGTTTACGGGATTATGGGGAGCTGTTTTTT.

The chain joins TRBV6-6 to TRBJ1-3; D is uncertain. There are 14 residues in the CDR3. Germline CDR1 and CDR2: MNHNY and SVGAGI (reference sequence). V lost 6 bases, J lost 0 bases, and 9 bases lay in between. CDR3 amino acids: CASSIGNSGNTIYF. DNA of the CDR3: TGTGCCAGCAGCATCGGGAACTCTGGAAACACCATATATTTT.

The CDR3 DNA follows: TGTGCCAGCAGTGCAGGACTAGCGGGGGTTTTCGGGCCAGATACGCAGTATTTT. Translated: CASSAGLAGVFGPDTQYF. The chain couples TRBV6-1 to TRBJ2-3; TRBD2 agrees at 13 bases. The CDR3 contains 18 residues. J was trimmed by 4 bases and V by 4 bases; bases with no gene match: 11. Germline CDR1 and CDR2: MNHNS and SASEGT.

There are a few counts of this clone. The V and J genes are TRBV15 and TRBJ2-7; possible D gene TRBD1, 6 bases. Germline loops: CDR1 LNHNV, CDR2 YYDKDF (reference sequence). Trimming cost V 1 base and J 6 bases, with 13 bases left between them. This CDR3 contains 14 residues. The CDR3 sequence is CATSRADRRGEQYF. CDR3 in DNA: TGTGCCACCAGCAGAGCGGACAGAAGGGGCGAGCAGTACTTC.

The chain recombines TRBV6-2 or TRBV6-3 with TRBJ2-7, with TRBD1 matching 7 bases. CDR1 and CDR2 from the germline V gene are MNHEY and SVGEGT. V was pared by 6 bases and J by 2 bases, with 7 bases of the junction left unmatched. CDR3 size: 14 residues. CDR3 residues: CASSPGQMAYEQYF. In DNA form, the CDR3 reads TGTGCCAGCAGCCCGGGACAGATGGCCTACGAGCAGTACTTC.

This clone was detected once. The V gene is TRBV27, the J gene TRBJ2-5; D is unresolved. The V end lost 5 bases, the J end lost 4 bases, and 8 bases lay between the germline ends. Germline V CDR1 and CDR2: MNHEY, SMNVEV (reference sequence). The CDR3 spans 12 residues. The CDR3 DNA follows: TGTGCCAGCAGTAAGGAGTTAGAGACCCAGTACTTC. Amino acid sequence: CASSKELETQYF.

This chain connects TRBV10-3 to TRBJ2-7, with D possibly TRBD1 on 5 matching bases. The CDR3 loop spans 12 amino acids. Germline CDR1 ENHRY, CDR2 SYGVKD. Trimming removed 10 bases from V and 6 bases from J, with 16 bases in between. The CDR3 reads CATQATGGEQYF. The CDR3 DNA is TGTGCCACTCAGGCTACAGGCGGCGAGCAGTACTTC.

The rearrangement joins TRBV30 to TRBJ2-6; a possible D gene is TRBD2 (6 bases). Germline assignment: CDR1 GTSNPN and CDR2 SVGIG (reference sequence). CDR3 length: 17 residues. This chain's CDR3 is CALAPGRGITGANVLTF. Here the CDR3 DNA reads TGTGCTTTAGCCCCCGGACGGGGGATCACTGGGGCCAACGTCCTGACTTTC. Complete variable domain (other parts from reference TRBV30 and TRBJ2-6): SQTIHQWPATLVQPVGSPLSLECTVEGTSNPNLYWYRQAAGRGLQLLFYSVGIGQISSEVPQNLSASRPQDRQFILSSKKLLLSDSGFYLCALAPGRGITGANVLTFGAGSRLTVL.

About this clone itself: Distinct nucleotide sequences in the sample also encode this CDR3. V usage is TRBV29-1 and J usage is TRBJ1-1; D possibly corresponds to TRBD1 (6 bases). This CDR3 has 12 residues. V was shortened by 5 bases and J by 1 base, with 8 bases between the two germline ends. Germline CDR1 and CDR2: SQVTM and ANQGSEA. In DNA form, the CDR3 reads TGCAGCGTTCTGACAGGGAACACTGAAGCTTTCTTT. It encodes CSVLTGNTEAFF.

The genes are TRBV5-1 and TRBJ2-3; 8 bases are a match to TRBD2. Germline V gene lookup returns CDR1 SGHRS and CDR2 YFSETQ. This CDR3 region has 16 residues. With 0 bases clipped from V and 1 base from J, the junction kept 4 bases outside the gene matches. The CDR3 reads CASSLEPGGGTDTQYF. The CDR3 DNA follows: TGCGCCAGCAGCTTGGAACCGGGAGGGGGCACAGATACGCAGTATTTT.

The rearrangement links TRBV3-1 (or the pseudogene TRBV3-2) to TRBJ2-1, with D perhaps TRBD2 (7 bases). The length of the CDR3 is 13 residues. Per the germline V gene, CDR1 is LGHDT and CDR2 is YNNKEL (reference sequence). With 4 bases removed from V and 10 bases from J, the gap between germline ends came to 14 bases. CDR3 DNA: TGTGCCAGCAGCCGGGGGGGGCTCACGGAGCAGTTCTTC. Its protein is CASSRGGLTEQFF.

V usage is TRBV2 and J usage is TRBJ2-7; D call uncertain. Trimming pared 7 bases from V and 3 bases from J, leaving 7 bases between. CDR3 length: 11 amino acids. The germline V gene encodes CDR1 SNHLY and CDR2 FYNNEI. Here the CDR3 reads CASMESYEQYF. Here the CDR3 DNA reads TGTGCCAGCATGGAGAGCTACGAGCAGTACTTC.

V usage is TRBV5-4 and J usage is TRBJ2-7, with D perhaps TRBD2 (5 bases). Germline CDR1 SGHNT, CDR2 YYREEE (reference sequence). Trimming pared 4 bases from V and 0 bases from J, leaving 17 bases between. This CDR3 contains 16 residues. The CDR3 loop is CASSPTPGSYSYEQYV. CDR3 in DNA: TGTGCCAGCAGCCCGACGCCGGGAAGTTACTCCTACGAGCAGTACGTC.

This rearrangement joins TRBV19 to TRBJ2-7; tentatively, D is TRBD2 (5 bases). CDR3 length: 15 amino acids. V was shortened by 7 bases and J by 0 bases, with 16 bases between the two germline ends. CDR1 is LNHDA and CDR2 is SQIVND in the germline V gene (reference sequence). Written as DNA, the CDR3 is TGTGCCAGTAACACGAAGCGGAAGTTCTCCTACGAGCAGTACTTC. This gives the protein CASNTKRKFSYEQYF.

The chain recombines TRBV5-6 with TRBJ2-3; tentative D call: TRBD1 (5 bases). Trimming removed 4 bases at V and 2 bases at J, with 11 bases between. From germline, CDR1 is SGHDT and CDR2 YYEEEE. The CDR3 contains 14 residues. CDR3: CASSRWTTTDTQYF. DNA of the CDR3: TGTGCCAGCAGCCGATGGACAACCACAGATACGCAGTATTTT.

This rearrangement joins TRBV3-1 (or the pseudogene TRBV3-2) to TRBJ1-1, with TRBD1 as a possible D gene (5 bases). Germline CDR1 and CDR2: LGHDT and YNNKEL (reference sequence). Trimming took 6 bases from V and 5 from J, leaving 13 bases between them. This CDR3 region has 13 residues. In DNA form, the CDR3 reads TGTGCCAGCAGGGGCCGGGGGGGAACTGAAGCTTTCTTT. Translated: CASRGRGGTEAFF.

The chain is built from TRBV15 and TRBJ1-1; a possible D gene is TRBD1 (5 bases). With 5 bases removed from V and 2 bases from J, the gap between germline ends came to 15 bases. The CDR3 runs to 15 residues. Germline loops: CDR1 LNHNV, CDR2 YYDKDF (reference sequence). In DNA, the CDR3 is TGTGCCACCAGCGCCTACCCTACAGGAAACACTGAAGCTTTCTTT. This codes for CATSAYPTGNTEAFF.

V usage is TRBV19 and J usage is TRBJ2-7; 8 bases line up with TRBD1. The germline gives CDR1 LNHDA, CDR2 SQIVND (reference sequence). Losses at the gene ends were 4 bases for V and 0 bases for J; bases not matched to a gene: 5. The CDR3 is 15 residues long. The CDR3, as DNA: TGTGCCAGTAGTAGACCGGGACAGGCCTCCTACGAGCAGTACTTC. Amino acids: CASSRPGQASYEQYF.

The chain combines TRBV11-2 with TRBJ1-1; D might be TRBD1 (6 bases). Trimming cost V 3 bases and J 6 bases, with 11 bases left between them. Germline CDR1 and CDR2: SGHAT and FQNNGV. There are 13 residues in the CDR3. The CDR3 coding sequence is TGTGCCAGCAGCTTGAGGGGGAGGGCTGAAGCTTTCTTT. Its protein product is CASSLRGRAEAFF.